The rows below give T cell receptor beta chains drawn from one sample of a study of Ad26.COV2.S vaccination and SARS-CoV-2 variants. TCRdb keeps only in-frame clones here, not all; method: immunoSEQ multiplex PCR. The sample has more than 400,000 clones; roughly 90% are singletons. The sample in question was peripheral blood, obtained in a trial of Ad26.COV2.S vaccine versus placebo. The source of these receptors is a person between 18 and 60 years old who received the Ad26.COV2.S COVID-19 vaccine or a placebo. CDR3s include the opening cysteine and the closing phenylalanine or tryptophan. The D gene is left open where the match is weak. Size tells how often a clone was seen (once, few, many) or the class of an expanded clone, and some rows leave it out.

J gene: TRBJ2-1; V gene: TRBV10-1; clone size: NA; D gene: TRBD2; CDR3 protein: CASSDIGLAGEISYNEQFF; CDR3 DNA: TGCGCCAGCAGTGATATTGGACTAGCGGGGGAAATTTCCTACAATGAGCAGTTCTTC
J gene: TRBJ2-2; V gene: TRBV7-2; clone size: once; D gene: NA; CDR3 protein: CASSLDFGETGELFF; CDR3 DNA: TGTGCCAGCAGCTTAGATTTTGGGGAAACCGGGGAGCTGTTTTTT
J gene: TRBJ2-5; V gene: TRBV24-1; clone size: NA; D gene: TRBD2; CDR3 protein: CATSDHVAGGLETQYF; CDR3 DNA: TGTGCCACCAGTGACCATGTCGCGGGGGGGCTAGAGACCCAGTACTTC
J gene: TRBJ1-2; V gene: TRBV4-3; clone size: NA; D gene: NA; CDR3 protein: CASSQDRDSREYGYTF; CDR3 DNA: TGCGCCAGCAGCCAAGATAGAGACAGTCGGGAATATGGCTACACCTTC
J gene: TRBJ2-1; V gene: TRBV7-6; clone size: NA; D gene: TRBD1; CDR3 protein: CASSSTGGGSYNEQFF; CDR3 DNA: TGTGCCAGCAGCTCTACAGGGGGCGGCTCCTACAATGAGCAGTTCTTC
J gene: TRBJ1-1; V gene: TRBV19; clone size: NA; D gene: NA; CDR3 protein: CASSIWAGLLNTEAFF; CDR3 DNA: TGTGCCAGTAGTATCTGGGCAGGGTTATTGAACACTGAAGCTTTCTTT
J gene: TRBJ2-7; V gene: TRBV14; clone size: NA; D gene: NA; CDR3 protein: CASSQEGREGLPYEQYF; CDR3 DNA: TGTGCCAGCAGCCAAGAAGGGCGAGAGGGCCTACCCTACGAGCAGTACTTC
J gene: TRBJ2-1; V gene: TRBV15; clone size: NA; D gene: TRBD2; CDR3 protein: CATSRGTSGGENEQFF; CDR3 DNA: TGTGCCACCAGCAGAGGGACTAGCGGGGGGGAAAATGAGCAGTTCTTC
J gene: TRBJ1-2; V gene: TRBV30; clone size: NA; D gene: TRBD1; CDR3 protein: CAWAGTGGVYGYTF; CDR3 DNA: TGTGCCTGGGCCGGGACAGGGGGCGTGTATGGCTACACCTTC
J gene: TRBJ2-7; V gene: TRBV4-3; clone size: once; D gene: TRBD1; CDR3 protein: CASSPGQGRYEQYF; CDR3 DNA: TGCGCCAGCAGCCCTGGACAGGGTCGCTACGAGCAGTACTTC
J gene: TRBJ2-7; V gene: TRBV7-9; clone size: NA; D gene: TRBD1; CDR3 protein: CASSSTGGYYEQYF; CDR3 DNA: TGTGCCAGCAGCTCTACAGGGGGGTACTACGAGCAGTACTTC
J gene: TRBJ1-1; V gene: TRBV4-3; clone size: NA; D gene: TRBD1; CDR3 protein: CASSQGQGVGTEAFF; CDR3 DNA: TGCGCCAGCAGCCAAGGTCAGGGGGTCGGTACTGAAGCTTTCTTT
J gene: TRBJ2-7; V gene: TRBV27; clone size: NA; D gene: NA; CDR3 protein: CASSLYGPNEQYF; CDR3 DNA: TGTGCCAGCAGTTTGTACGGACCAAACGAGCAGTACTTC
J gene: TRBJ2-7; V gene: TRBV4-1; clone size: NA; D gene: TRBD2; CDR3 protein: CASSQLAGHTYEQYF; CDR3 DNA: TGCGCCAGCAGCCAACTAGCGGGGCACACCTACGAGCAGTACTTC
J gene: TRBJ2-7; V gene: TRBV4-3; clone size: NA; D gene: NA; CDR3 protein: CASSQVRGLYEQYF; CDR3 DNA: TGCGCCAGCAGCCAAGTCCGGGGGCTCTACGAGCAGTACTTC
J gene: TRBJ2-6; V gene: TRBV5-4; clone size: NA; D gene: NA; CDR3 protein: CASSLGGAGANVLTF; CDR3 DNA: TGTGCCAGCAGCTTGGGGGGGGCTGGGGCCAACGTCCTGACTTTC
J gene: TRBJ1-4; V gene: TRBV14; clone size: NA; D gene: NA; CDR3 protein: CASSQGRQQNEKLFF; CDR3 DNA: TGTGCCAGCAGCCAAGGTCGACAGCAGAATGAAAAACTGTTTTTT
J gene: TRBJ2-7; V gene: TRBV4-1; clone size: NA; D gene: TRBD2; CDR3 protein: CASSQWTSGGWEQYF; CDR3 DNA: TGCGCCAGCAGCCAGTGGACTAGCGGGGGGTGGGAGCAGTACTTC
J gene: TRBJ2-1; V gene: TRBV3-1/TRBV3-2; clone size: NA; D gene: TRBD2; CDR3 protein: CASTQAGSYNEQFF; CDR3 DNA: TGTGCCAGCACCCAAGCGGGGTCCTACAATGAGCAGTTCTTC
J gene: TRBJ2-1; V gene: TRBV27; clone size: NA; D gene: NA; CDR3 protein: CASSLSSRSEQFF; CDR3 DNA: TGTGCCAGCAGTTTATCATCCCGAAGCGAGCAGTTCTTC
J gene: TRBJ2-6; V gene: TRBV7-6; clone size: NA; D gene: NA; CDR3 protein: CASSLEAAGSGANVLTF; CDR3 DNA: TGTGCCAGCAGCTTAGAGGCAGCCGGCTCTGGGGCCAACGTCCTGACTTTC
J gene: TRBJ2-7; V gene: TRBV4-3; clone size: NA; D gene: TRBD2; CDR3 protein: CASSQGLAGSYEQYF; CDR3 DNA: TGCGCCAGCAGCCAAGGACTAGCGGGTTCCTACGAGCAGTACTTC
J gene: TRBJ1-6; V gene: TRBV5-6; clone size: NA; D gene: NA; CDR3 protein: CASSLGPHTGSPYNSPLHF; CDR3 DNA: TGTGCCAGCAGCTTGGGGCCCCACACAGGGTCCCCCTATAATTCACCCCTCCACTTT
J gene: TRBJ2-2; V gene: TRBV28; clone size: once; D gene: NA; CDR3 protein: CASISIGVAGELFF; CDR3 DNA: TGTGCCAGCATTAGTATTGGGGTCGCCGGGGAGCTGTTTTTT
J gene: TRBJ1-2; V gene: TRBV7-2; clone size: NA; D gene: NA; CDR3 protein: CASSPVRGDGYTF; CDR3 DNA: TGTGCCAGCAGCCCCGTAAGAGGGGATGGCTACACCTTC
J gene: TRBJ2-7; V gene: TRBV6-5; clone size: NA; D gene: NA; CDR3 protein: CASSPQTLVYEQYF; CDR3 DNA: TGTGCCAGCAGTCCGCAGACGTTGGTCTACGAGCAGTACTTC
J gene: TRBJ2-2; V gene: TRBV5-4; clone size: NA; D gene: TRBD1; CDR3 protein: CASSLARGIAGELFF; CDR3 DNA: TGTGCCAGCAGCTTGGCCAGGGGGATCGCCGGGGAGCTGTTTTTT
J gene: TRBJ2-7; V gene: TRBV10-3; clone size: NA; D gene: NA; CDR3 protein: CAISIGLEQYF; CDR3 DNA: TGTGCCATCAGTATAGGGCTCGAGCAGTACTTC
J gene: TRBJ2-1; V gene: TRBV4-3; clone size: NA; D gene: NA; CDR3 protein: CATSSRRGGSYNEQFF; CDR3 DNA: TGCGCCACCTCCTCGCGACGGGGAGGCTCCTACAATGAGCAGTTCTTC
J gene: TRBJ1-4; V gene: TRBV6-2/TRBV6-3; clone size: NA; D gene: NA; CDR3 protein: CASSFEPAGATNEKLFF; CDR3 DNA: TGTGCCAGCAGTTTTGAACCGGCGGGTGCAACTAATGAAAAACTGTTTTTT
J gene: TRBJ2-1; V gene: TRBV9; clone size: NA; D gene: TRBD2; CDR3 protein: CASSPGGPVNEQFF; CDR3 DNA: TGTGCCAGCAGCCCGGGGGGGCCTGTCAATGAGCAGTTCTTC
J gene: TRBJ1-3; V gene: TRBV28; clone size: once; D gene: NA; CDR3 protein: CASSLPGQASGNTIYF; CDR3 DNA: TGTGCCAGCAGTTTACCGGGACAAGCCTCTGGAAACACCATATATTTT
J gene: TRBJ1-5; V gene: TRBV27; clone size: NA; D gene: TRBD1; CDR3 protein: CASSLTGTGVQPQHF; CDR3 DNA: TGTGCCAGCAGTTTAACCGGGACAGGGGTGCAGCCCCAGCATTTT
J gene: TRBJ1-3; V gene: TRBV6-5; clone size: NA; D gene: TRBD1; CDR3 protein: CASSSTGTAKGNTIYF; CDR3 DNA: TGTGCCAGCAGTTCTACCGGGACAGCCAAAGGAAACACCATATATTTT
J gene: TRBJ2-1; V gene: TRBV5-5; clone size: NA; D gene: NA; CDR3 protein: CASTYRFNEQFF; CDR3 DNA: TGTGCCAGCACGTACAGGTTCAATGAGCAGTTCTTC
J gene: TRBJ1-5; V gene: TRBV27; clone size: NA; D gene: NA; CDR3 protein: CASSIQGGNQPQHF; CDR3 DNA: TGTGCCAGCAGTATCCAGGGAGGCAATCAGCCCCAGCATTTT
J gene: TRBJ1-5; V gene: TRBV28; clone size: NA; D gene: NA; CDR3 protein: CASSLPGIRQPQHF; CDR3 DNA: TGTGCCAGCAGTTTGCCAGGGATTCGTCAGCCCCAGCATTTT
J gene: TRBJ2-2; V gene: TRBV7-2; clone size: NA; D gene: TRBD1; CDR3 protein: CASSSQTGGGRELFF; CDR3 DNA: TGTGCCAGCAGCTCGCAGACAGGGGGCGGCCGGGAGCTGTTTTTT
J gene: TRBJ1-6; V gene: TRBV4-3; clone size: NA; D gene: NA; CDR3 protein: CASSQDRGGNSPLHF; CDR3 DNA: TGCGCCAGCAGCCAAGACAGGGGAGGAAATTCACCCCTCCACTTT
J gene: TRBJ2-5; V gene: TRBV12-3/TRBV12-4; clone size: NA; D gene: NA; CDR3 protein: CASSPGNGETQYF; CDR3 DNA: TGTGCCAGCAGTCCGGGAAACGGGGAGACCCAGTACTTC
J gene: TRBJ1-1; V gene: TRBV27; clone size: NA; D gene: TRBD1; CDR3 protein: CASSPSGGIGNTEAFF; CDR3 DNA: TGTGCCAGCAGTCCCTCAGGGGGCATTGGGAACACTGAAGCTTTCTTT
J gene: TRBJ2-7; V gene: TRBV28; clone size: NA; D gene: NA; CDR3 protein: CASSLLMVGAGTGREQYF; CDR3 DNA: TGTGCCAGCAGTTTATTGATGGTCGGTGCGGGAACCGGGCGGGAGCAGTACTTC
J gene: TRBJ2-7; V gene: TRBV10-1; clone size: NA; D gene: TRBD2; CDR3 protein: CALHRGLAGGWPFYEQYF; CDR3 DNA: TGCGCCCTCCACAGGGGACTAGCGGGGGGCTGGCCCTTCTACGAGCAGTACTTC
J gene: TRBJ2-2; V gene: TRBV5-1; clone size: once; D gene: NA; CDR3 protein: CASSLLTSAGELFF; CDR3 DNA: TGCGCCAGCAGCTTGCTAACTTCCGCTGGGGAGCTGTTTTTT
J gene: TRBJ2-3; V gene: TRBV29-1; clone size: NA; D gene: NA; CDR3 protein: CSFSQHLRTDTQYF; CDR3 DNA: TGCAGCTTTAGTCAACACCTTCGCACAGATACGCAGTATTTT
J gene: TRBJ2-5; V gene: TRBV5-8; clone size: NA; D gene: TRBD1; CDR3 protein: CASSTRDRGRKTQYF; CDR3 DNA: TGTGCCAGCAGCACCCGGGACAGGGGACGGAAGACCCAGTACTTC
J gene: TRBJ2-7; V gene: TRBV28; clone size: NA; D gene: TRBD1; CDR3 protein: CASSFHWDSSTYEQYF; CDR3 DNA: TGTGCCAGCAGTTTCCACTGGGACAGCTCTACCTACGAGCAGTACTTC
J gene: TRBJ1-2; V gene: TRBV9; clone size: NA; D gene: NA; CDR3 protein: CASSVGFGYGYTF; CDR3 DNA: TGTGCCAGCAGCGTAGGGTTCGGCTATGGCTACACCTTC
J gene: TRBJ2-1; V gene: TRBV3-1/TRBV3-2; clone size: NA; D gene: TRBD2; CDR3 protein: CASSQVGLAVSYNEQFF; CDR3 DNA: TGTGCCAGCAGCCAAGTGGGACTAGCGGTCTCCTACAATGAGCAGTTCTTC
J gene: TRBJ1-2; V gene: TRBV19; clone size: NA; D gene: NA; CDR3 protein: CASAPELGYGYTF; CDR3 DNA: TGTGCCAGTGCCCCGGAATTGGGTTATGGCTACACCTTC
J gene: TRBJ2-5; V gene: TRBV7-9; clone size: NA; D gene: NA; CDR3 protein: CASSLLQGFETQYF; CDR3 DNA: TGTGCCAGCAGCTTATTACAGGGTTTCGAGACCCAGTACTTC
J gene: TRBJ2-1; V gene: TRBV7-9; clone size: once; D gene: TRBD2; CDR3 protein: CASSSPGLELLNEQFF; CDR3 DNA: TGTGCCAGCAGCTCCCCGGGACTAGAGTTACTTAATGAGCAGTTCTTC
J gene: TRBJ1-5; V gene: TRBV7-8; clone size: NA; D gene: NA; CDR3 protein: CASRLQSESNQPQHF; CDR3 DNA: TGTGCCAGCAGACTCCAATCAGAGAGCAATCAGCCCCAGCATTTT
J gene: TRBJ2-1; V gene: TRBV18; clone size: NA; D gene: NA; CDR3 protein: CASSPVSYNEQFF; CDR3 DNA: TGTGCCAGCTCACCAGTCTCCTACAATGAGCAGTTCTTC
J gene: TRBJ2-3; V gene: TRBV11-2; clone size: NA; D gene: NA; CDR3 protein: CASSHPRFGGTDTQYF; CDR3 DNA: TGTGCCAGCAGCCACCCCCGGTTCGGGGGCACAGATACGCAGTATTTT
J gene: TRBJ1-2; V gene: TRBV18; clone size: NA; D gene: TRBD1; CDR3 protein: CASSQGQGDYGYTF; CDR3 DNA: TGTGCCAGCTCCCAAGGACAGGGAGACTATGGCTACACCTTC
J gene: TRBJ1-4; V gene: TRBV5-5; clone size: NA; D gene: TRBD1; CDR3 protein: CASSPGTGFEASEKLFF; CDR3 DNA: TGTGCCAGCAGCCCCGGGACAGGGTTTGAGGCGAGTGAAAAACTGTTTTTT